Described below is a single TCR beta chain sequence and its context. This sample was taken from a study of T cell responses to AZD1222 COVID-19 vaccine. The V and J ends lost 3 bases and 1 base, in that order; junction bases with no gene match: 6. The CDR3 totals 16 residues. CDR1 and CDR2 from the germline V gene are KGHSH and LQKENI. Libraries were prepared by immunoSEQ multiplex PCR; TCRdb keeps only in-frame clonotypes and omits some of them. The sample contains around 160,000 clones, about nine tenths of which appear only once. The specimen was peripheral blood, collected on day 0 of AZD1222 vaccination. The V and J genes are TRBV18 and TRBJ1-1; 9 bases are shared with TRBD1. The clonotype originates from an adult in good health. The CDR3 loop reads CASSPTLGQGNTEAFF. DNA of the CDR3: TGTGCCAGCTCACCGACCTTGGGACAGGGGAACACTGAAGCTTTCTTT.